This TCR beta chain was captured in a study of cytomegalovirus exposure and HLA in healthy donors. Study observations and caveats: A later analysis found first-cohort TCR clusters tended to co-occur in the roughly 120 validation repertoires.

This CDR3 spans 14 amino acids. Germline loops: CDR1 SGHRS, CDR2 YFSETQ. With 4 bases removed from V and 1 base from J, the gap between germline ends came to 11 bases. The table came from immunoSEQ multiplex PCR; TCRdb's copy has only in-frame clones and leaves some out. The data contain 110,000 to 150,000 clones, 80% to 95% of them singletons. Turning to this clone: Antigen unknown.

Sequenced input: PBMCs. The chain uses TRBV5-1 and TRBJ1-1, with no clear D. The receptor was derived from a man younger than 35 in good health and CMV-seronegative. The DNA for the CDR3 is TGCGCCAGCAGCGTCGCGTTTTCGAACACTGAAGCTTTCTTT. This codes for CASSVAFSNTEAFF.